Given below is one TCR beta chain in context. V was trimmed by 3 bases and J by 3 bases, leaving 13 bases between them. The CDR3 length is 15 residues. From germline, CDR1 is SGHTA and CDR2 FQGNSA. These data belong to a study of CD8 T cells in Susac syndrome. RNA was extracted with the RNeasy kit, and a quantity of about 0.45 to 1 ug was reverse transcribed using random hexamers. Amplification of TCR beta CDR3 across 54 Vbeta and 13 Jbeta was performed with immunoSEQ multiplex PCR. MiXCR, run by TCRdb on the immunoSEQ multiplex PCR reads, gives a single entry per CDR3 protein. The sample has 95,000 to 150,000 distinct CDR3 sequences; over 90% are singletons.

The receptor comes from a human donor with Susac syndrome. Sequencing input: CD4+ T cells from PBMCs. V is TRBV7-2 and J is TRBJ2-3; the D call may be TRBD1 or TRBD2 (6 bases each). CDR3 sequence: CASSFGGRVTDTQYF. CDR3 nucleotide sequence: TGTGCCAGCAGCTTCGGGGGCCGAGTGACAGATACGCAGTATTTT.